This is a list of T cell receptor beta chains from one sample in a study of graft-versus-host responses after intestinal transplantation. Their cognate antigens are unknown. Only in-frame clones appear in the TCRdb table, and some are missing; sequencing was by immunoSEQ multiplex PCR. The table lists 90,000 to 130,000 clones, 93% of them singletons. Sequenced material: unstimulated CD8+ T cells sorted from spleen or lymph node cells, taken before intestinal transplant. Receptors originate from a human donor who received an intestinal transplant. Both conserved end residues are part of each CDR3. Fields, in order: V gene, clone size, J gene, D gene, CDR3 protein, CDR3 DNA. A D gene is named only where the DNA matches it firmly. Clone sizes are given selectively: once, few, many, or a class where the clone is expanded.

TRBV7-9	.	TRBJ2-7	.	CASSPTRGPTPETYEQYF	TGTGCCAGCAGCCCGACCCGGGGCCCTACCCCGGAAACCTACGAGCAGTACTTC
TRBV7-8	.	TRBJ1-2	TRBD1	CAVRGDRGDRGYGYTF	TGTGCCGTGAGGGGTGACAGGGGGGACCGTGGTTACGGCTACACCTTC
TRBV28	.	TRBJ2-3	.	CASSSQGASTDTQYF	TGTGCCAGCAGTTCACAGGGAGCTAGCACAGATACGCAGTATTTT
TRBV9	once	TRBJ1-1	TRBD1	CASSPRQGGGWMNTEAFF	TGTGCCAGCAGCCCACGACAAGGGGGCGGATGGATGAACACTGAAGCTTTCTTT
TRBV30	.	TRBJ2-2	.	CAWRILTGELFF	TGTGCCTGGAGGATCTTAACCGGGGAGCTGTTTTTT
TRBV5-1	.	TRBJ2-2	.	CASSFNTGELFF	TGCGCCAGCAGCTTCAACACCGGGGAGCTGTTTTTT
TRBV27	.	TRBJ2-3	TRBD2	CASSWAGLAVDTQYF	TGTGCCAGCAGTTGGGCCGGACTAGCGGTGGATACGCAGTATTTT
TRBV9	.	TRBJ2-1	.	CASGVGLGNEQFF	TGTGCCAGCGGCGTTGGCCTCGGGAATGAGCAGTTCTTC
TRBV11-1	.	TRBJ2-3	.	CASKVGRNIYPTDTQYF	TGTGCCAGCAAAGTTGGGAGAAACATCTACCCCACAGATACGCAGTATTTT
TRBV10-2	.	TRBJ1-1	.	CASSEGETEAFF	TGCGCCAGCAGTGAAGGGGAGACTGAAGCTTTCTTT
TRBV4-1	few	TRBJ2-4	.	CASSQEVGAAKNIQYF	TGCGCCAGCAGCCAAGAAGTGGGGGCGGCCAAAAACATTCAGTACTTC
TRBV7-9	.	TRBJ1-4	TRBD1	CASSQDRGFEKLFF	TGTGCCAGCAGCCAGGACAGGGGGTTTGAAAAACTGTTTTTT
TRBV7-9	few	TRBJ1-4	TRBD1	CASSSQRTGMGEKLFF	TGTGCCAGCAGCTCCCAGCGGACAGGGATGGGTGAAAAACTGTTTTTT
TRBV7-9	.	TRBJ1-2	.	CASSLVRQAPAGGYTF	TGTGCCAGCAGCTTAGTCCGTCAGGCCCCCGCAGGTGGCTACACCTTC
TRBV30	few	TRBJ2-7	.	CAWSVGYEQYF	TGTGCCTGGAGTGTAGGGTACGAGCAGTACTTC
TRBV7-8	.	TRBJ2-7	TRBD2	CASSRGTSGYEQYF	TGTGCCAGCAGCCGCGGGACTAGCGGATACGAGCAGTACTTC
TRBV10-3	.	TRBJ2-7	.	CAISGTAAGGISSYEQYF	TGTGCCATCAGTGGTACGGCGGCGGGCGGGATCAGCTCCTACGAGCAGTACTTC
TRBV2	.	TRBJ2-1	TRBD2	CASSISRLAGSYNEQFF	TGTGCCAGCAGTATTTCCCGACTAGCGGGTTCCTACAATGAGCAGTTCTTC
TRBV7-2	.	TRBJ2-7	TRBD2	CASSLYTSGAYEQYF	TGTGCCAGCAGCTTATATACTAGCGGAGCCTACGAGCAGTACTTC
TRBV6-5	.	TRBJ2-1	.	CASSFGPNPPGNEQFF	TGTGCCAGCAGTTTTGGTCCAAATCCACCGGGGAATGAGCAGTTCTTC
TRBV7-3	.	TRBJ2-7	.	CASSLGGITSFDEQYF	TGTGCCAGCAGCCTCGGGGGAATAACTAGCTTCGACGAGCAGTACTTC
TRBV7-3	.	TRBJ2-1	TRBD2	CASSPGLAGEQFF	TGTGCCAGCAGCCCCGGACTAGCGGGAGAGCAGTTCTTC
TRBV9	.	TRBJ2-1	.	CASSVPGDSSYNEQFF	TGTGCCAGCAGCGTACCTGGGGATAGCTCCTACAATGAGCAGTTCTTC
TRBV6-5	.	TRBJ1-4	.	CASSYSNRLEKLFF	TGTGCCAGCAGTTACTCGAATCGTCTTGAAAAACTGTTTTTT
TRBV10-1	.	TRBJ1-6	TRBD1	CASSGTGSNSPLHF	TGCGCCAGCAGTGGGACAGGCTCCAATTCACCCCTCCACTTT
TRBV6-5	once	TRBJ2-1	.	CASSYSAGGYNEQFF	TGTGCCAGCAGTTACTCGGCAGGGGGGTACAATGAGCAGTTCTTC
TRBV27	.	TRBJ2-1	TRBD2	CASSGGLAPYNEQFF	TGTGCCAGCAGTGGGGGACTAGCGCCCTACAATGAGCAGTTCTTC
TRBV27	.	TRBJ2-5	.	CASSLSPRGTQYF	TGTGCCAGCAGTTTATCCCCAAGAGGGACCCAGTACTTC
TRBV30	.	TRBJ2-7	.	CAWSAGDEQYF	TGTGCCTGGAGTGCTGGGGACGAGCAGTACTTC
TRBV27	.	TRBJ2-3	TRBD2	CASSPWTSGTDTQYF	TGTGCCAGCAGTCCCTGGACTAGCGGGACAGATACGCAGTATTTT
TRBV7-9	.	TRBJ2-7	TRBD2	CASSLEAGDPSYEQYF	TGTGCCAGCAGCTTAGAAGCGGGAGATCCCTCCTACGAGCAGTACTTC
TRBV15	.	TRBJ2-7	TRBD1	CATSSTGGRRYEQYF	TGTGCCACCAGCTCTACAGGGGGACGGAGGTACGAGCAGTACTTC
TRBV6-5	.	TRBJ2-3	.	CASSYYGPDTQYF	TGTGCCAGCAGTTACTATGGGCCAGATACGCAGTATTTT
TRBV10-2	.	TRBJ1-5	.	CASSEAPIPRQPQHF	TGCGCCAGCAGTGAAGCCCCGATCCCGAGGCAGCCCCAGCATTTT
TRBV4-2	.	TRBJ1-4	.	CASSPPGGDFEKLFF	TGTGCCAGCAGCCCTCCCGGGGGGGATTTTGAAAAACTGTTTTTT
TRBV19	.	TRBJ2-2	.	CASGSGGGWDGELFF	TGTGCCAGTGGTAGCGGAGGCGGTTGGGACGGGGAGCTGTTTTTT
TRBV5-6	.	TRBJ1-1	.	CASSLGTLSGEAFF	TGTGCCAGCAGCTTGGGGACACTCTCCGGGGAAGCTTTCTTT
TRBV6-5	.	TRBJ2-7	TRBD1	CASSYRTGRTYEQYF	TGTGCCAGCAGTTACCGGACAGGGCGGACGTACGAGCAGTACTTC
TRBV19	.	TRBJ2-1	TRBD1	CASSIWDRDNEQFF	TGTGCCAGTAGTATATGGGACAGGGACAATGAGCAGTTCTTC
TRBV29-1	.	TRBJ2-7	TRBD1	CSVETGGHEQYF	TGCAGCGTTGAAACAGGGGGCCACGAGCAGTACTTC
TRBV29-1	.	TRBJ2-7	.	CSVRTSAGPLQEQYF	TGCAGCGTTCGTACGTCAGCGGGTCCCCTACAGGAGCAGTACTTC
TRBV19	once	TRBJ2-7	.	CASSIGTWPAYEQYF	TGTGCCAGTAGTATAGGGACATGGCCAGCTTACGAGCAGTACTTC
TRBV14	.	TRBJ1-2	.	CASSQGKGLVDYGYTF	TGTGCCAGCAGCCAAGGGAAGGGGTTAGTTGACTATGGCTACACCTTC
TRBV7-2	.	TRBJ2-1	.	CASSLAGVGNEQFF	TGTGCCAGCAGCTTAGCAGGGGTGGGCAATGAGCAGTTCTTC
TRBV9	.	TRBJ2-3	TRBD2	CASSVGGVTDTQYF	TGTGCCAGCAGCGTCGGGGGGGTCACAGATACGCAGTATTTT
TRBV4-1	.	TRBJ2-4	TRBD2	CASSQDKLAGGPSQNIQYF	TGCGCCAGCAGCCAAGATAAACTAGCGGGAGGGCCGAGCCAAAACATTCAGTACTTC
TRBV7-3	once	TRBJ2-3	TRBD1	CASTPPGQDTDTQYF	TGTGCCAGCACCCCCCCGGGACAGGACACAGATACGCAGTATTTT
TRBV19	.	TRBJ1-2	.	CASSPSSNYGYTF	TGTGCCAGTAGTCCGAGTTCTAACTATGGCTACACCTTC
TRBV7-9	.	TRBJ2-7	.	CASSLVYGTPGYEQYF	TGTGCCAGCAGCTTAGTTTACGGAACACCTGGCTACGAGCAGTACTTC
TRBV11-2	.	TRBJ2-2	.	CASSRGGRSGELFF	TGTGCCAGTTCCAGGGGAGGGCGATCCGGGGAGCTGTTTTTT
TRBV29-1	.	TRBJ1-1	.	CSVENPGWDTEAFF	TGCAGCGTTGAAAATCCAGGATGGGACACTGAAGCTTTCTTT
TRBV19	.	TRBJ1-1	TRBD1	CASSQGGQMEAFF	TGTGCCAGTAGTCAGGGGGGGCAAATGGAAGCTTTCTTT
TRBV7-2	.	TRBJ2-7	.	CASSLEAGSYEQYF	TGTGCCAGCAGCTTGGAAGCAGGATCCTACGAGCAGTACTTC
TRBV7-4	.	TRBJ1-2	.	CASSSWAPTGYGYTF	TGTGCCAGCAGCTCCTGGGCACCTACAGGATATGGCTACACCTTC
TRBV27	.	TRBJ2-3	.	CASSNLAYASTDTQYF	TGTGCCAGCAGTAATCTAGCGTATGCTAGCACAGATACGCAGTATTTT
TRBV30	.	TRBJ1-1	TRBD1	CAWSPGQGITEAFF	TGTGCCTGGAGTCCGGGACAGGGGATCACTGAAGCTTTCTTT